This T cell receptor beta chain was identified in a study of type 1 regulatory T cells. Turning to the study itself: T-allo10 is an in vitro-generated, Tr1-enriched CD4 T cell product specific for alloantigen. Study-level findings and limits: Tr1 cells had a more restricted TCR repertoire than non-Tr1 cells.

In the case of this clonotype: What it binds is unknown.

MiXCR, applied by TCRdb to the reads, yields one record per CDR3 protein. The sample lists 60,000 to 70,000 distinct CDR3 sequences, around 49% occurring once. Germline loops: CDR1 SEHNR, CDR2 FQNEAQ (reference sequence). The CDR3 sequence is 15 residues long. V dropped 1 base and J dropped 4 bases, with 12 bases sitting between them. The sequenced material came from cultured non-Tr1 T cells, either the whole culture or a sorted T cell fraction (not recorded which). The clonotype was recovered from a human donor in good health. The gene calls are TRBV7-9 and TRBJ2-3, with D unresolved. The CDR3 loop reads CASSLVGQSADTQYF. The CDR3 region has the DNA TGTGCCAGCAGCTTAGTGGGCCAATCCGCAGATACGCAGTATTTT.